The next 29 T cell receptor beta chains were all read from a single sample in a study of blood T cells in healthy people across ages. A J-beta primer mix and a sample-barcoded 5' primer were used in a second PCR of about 7 to 12 cycles. TCRdb used MiXCR to reprocess the 5' RACE reads, holding one entry per CDR3 protein. The table has more than 500,000 distinct CDR3 sequences, about 25% seen once; the top ten hold 15% to 20%. Sequenced material: blood. These receptors were collected from a woman between 65 and 79 years old in good health.

The chain couples TRBV5-1 to TRBJ1-1; D might be TRBD1 (6 bases). The length of the CDR3 is 15 residues. Germline V gene sequence: CDR1 SGHRS, CDR2 YFSETQ. V dropped 4 bases and J dropped 6 bases, with 19 bases sitting between them. The CDR3 protein is CASSHQQGPLAEAFF. The DNA of the CDR3 is TGCGCCAGCAGCCACCAACAGGGCCCCTTGGCTGAAGCTTTCTTT.

The chain carries TRBV29-1 and TRBJ1-1; TRBD1 matches at 7 bases. Germline CDR1 is SQVTM and CDR2 is ANQGSEA. V lost 5 bases to trimming and J lost 4 bases; unmatched junction nucleotides: 7. This CDR3 is built from 13 residues. This CDR3 is CSVIQGQSTEAFF. The CDR3 coding sequence is TGCAGCGTTATTCAGGGACAGAGCACTGAAGCTTTCTTT.

This chain uses TRBV5-1 with TRBJ2-6; 11 bases are shared with TRBD1. CDR1 SGHRS and CDR2 YFSETQ come from the germline V gene. The CDR3 loop spans 16 amino acids. J lost 1 base, V lost 7 bases, and 4 bases had no gene match. As DNA, the CDR3 is TGCGCCAGCGGGGGGACAGGGGGATCTGGGGCCAACGTCCTGACTTTC. Translated, it gives CASGGTGGSGANVLTF.

This clonotype is a singleton in its sample. The V gene is TRBV4-3, the J gene TRBJ2-1; D is tentatively TRBD1 or TRBD2 (5 bases each). V dropped 4 bases and J dropped 6 bases, with 16 bases sitting between them. The CDR3 length is 15 residues. Germline CDR1 is LGHNA and CDR2 is YSLEER. In DNA form, the CDR3 reads TGCGCCAGCAGCCGCCGAACTCCCGGGGCCAATGAGCAGTTCTTC. This gives the protein CASSRRTPGANEQFF.

This chain joins TRBV6-2 or TRBV6-3 and TRBJ1-1, with D unclear. The CDR3 has 14 residues. Trimming took off 1 base at V and 1 base at J, with 7 bases between the two ends. Per the germline V gene, CDR1 is MNHEY and CDR2 is SVGEGT. The CDR3 loop is CASSYLIQNTEAFF. As DNA, the CDR3 is TGTGCCAGCAGTTACTTAATCCAGAACACTGAAGCTTTCTTT.

This clonotype was found many times. V and J are TRBV20-1 and TRBJ2-7, with no clear D. This CDR3 is built from 12 residues. CDR1 DFQATT and CDR2 SNEGSKA come from the germline V gene (reference sequence). Trimming left V 6 bases short and J 3 bases short, with 12 bases between. This CDR3 reads CSAKRPGYEQYF. The DNA for the CDR3 is TGCAGTGCAAAACGACCCGGCTACGAGCAGTACTTC.

The chain links TRBV6-5 to TRBJ2-4; D might be TRBD1 (6 bases). V was pared by 0 bases and J by 0 bases, with 15 bases between. The CDR3 has 18 residues. Germline V lookup: CDR1 MNHEY, CDR2 SVGAGI. For the CDR3, the DNA is TGTGCCAGCAGTTACTCTACAGGGTCGCCTGTAGCCAAAAACATTCAGTACTTC. Residues: CASSYSTGSPVAKNIQYF.

In its sample, this clonotype was seen a few times. This rearrangement joins TRBV7-9 to TRBJ2-1; D perhaps matches TRBD2 (6 bases). The CDR3 has 13 residues. Per the germline V gene, CDR1 is SEHNR and CDR2 is FQNEAQ (reference sequence). Trimming took off 7 bases at V and 4 bases at J, with 11 bases between the two ends. DNA of the CDR3: TGTGCCAGCACCCTAAGCGGGTACAATGAGCAGTTCTTC. Translating it yields CASTLSGYNEQFF.

The sample holds a few counts of this clonotype. CDR3 sequence reads: CASSQDWGSKDTQYF. CDR3 coding DNA: TGCGCCAGCAGCCAAGATTGGGGGAGTAAGGATACGCAGTATTTT. The chain carries TRBV4-1 and TRBJ2-3; D is possibly TRBD1 or TRBD2 (5 bases each). The V and J ends lost 0 bases and 6 bases respectively, with 13 bases between them. CDR3 length equals 15 residues. CDR1 MGHRA and CDR2 YSYEKL come from the germline V gene.

This clonotype was counted between two and nine times. This chain links TRBV27 with TRBJ1-5; weak D call: TRBD1 (5 bases). V was clipped by 4 bases and J by 4 bases, with 14 bases between them. The CDR3 runs to 15 residues. CDR1 is MNHEY and CDR2 is SMNVEV in the germline V gene (reference sequence). CDR3: CASSWGSLGNQPQHF. The CDR3 DNA reads as TGTGCCAGCAGTTGGGGGAGCCTTGGGAATCAGCCCCAGCATTTT.

The chain combines TRBV7-2 with TRBJ2-3, with 9 bases identical to TRBD2. The germline gives CDR1 SGHTA, CDR2 FQGNSA. V lost 2 bases to trimming and J lost 2 bases; unmatched junction nucleotides: 8. The CDR3 runs 17 residues. CDR3 bases: TGTGCCAGCAGCTTATTAGGAGCGGGGGGCTCCACAGATACGCAGTATTTT. Translating it yields CASSLLGAGGSTDTQYF.

This rearrangement joins TRBV5-5 to TRBJ1-4, with D unresolved. Germline loops: CDR1 SGHKS, CDR2 YYEKEE (reference sequence). This CDR3 spans 15 amino acids. Trimming left V 2 bases short and J 7 bases short, with 15 bases between. The CDR3 protein is CASSFGPRPGEKLFF. The CDR3 nucleotides are TGTGCCAGCAGCTTCGGGCCTAGACCGGGTGAAAAACTGTTTTTT.

The rearrangement uses TRBV7-2 and TRBJ2-3; 10 bases are shared with TRBD2. With V trimmed by 4 bases and J by 14 bases, 3 bases remained unmatched. From germline, CDR1 is SGHTA and CDR2 FQGNSA. The CDR3 sequence is 11 residues long. CDR3 DNA sequence: TGTGCCAGCAGCTCTAGCGGGAGTCGGTATTTT. Protein sequence: CASSSSGSRYF. Supplemented by reference TRBV7-2 and TRBJ2-3, the full variable domain reads GAGVSQSPSNKVTEKGKDVELRCDPISGHTALYWYRQSLGQGLEFLIYFQGNSAPDKSGLPSDRFSAERTGGSVSTLTIQRTQQEDSAVYLCASSSSGSRYFGPGTRLTVL.

The V and J genes are TRBV3-1 and TRBJ2-7; no clear D. This CDR3 has 13 residues. V was clipped by 3 bases and J by 6 bases, with 12 bases between them. Per the germline V gene, CDR1 is LGHDT and CDR2 is YNNKEL (reference sequence). The CDR3 DNA sequence: TGTGCCAGCAGCCAGCTTATAGGTCTCGAGCAGTACTTC. Amino acid sequence: CASSQLIGLEQYF.

This sequence joins TRBV27 and TRBJ2-5; D call uncertain. Matching the DNA end better, TRBJ2-1 makes the J call doubtful. The length of the CDR3 is 13 residues. Germline V gene data show CDR1 as MNHEY and CDR2 as SMNVEV (reference sequence). Here the CDR3 reads CASRLYNEMEQFF. In DNA form, the CDR3 reads TGTGCCAGCAGGCTGTACAATGAGATGGAGCAGTTCTTC.

The chain carries TRBV9 and TRBJ1-2; D remains ambiguous. V lost 4 bases and J lost 0, with 13 bases in between. The germline V gene encodes CDR1 SGDLS and CDR2 YYNGEE. The CDR3 spans 15 residues. The CDR3 here is CASSQATTPNYGYTF. In DNA, the CDR3 is TGTGCCAGCAGCCAAGCCACCACTCCTAACTATGGCTACACCTTC.

V gene TRBV12-3 or TRBV12-4 combines with J gene TRBJ2-3; 7 positions agree with TRBD1. V gave up 5 bases and J gave up 4 bases; unmatched junction bases: 9. This CDR3 region has 15 residues. CDR3: CASSLDRVSADTQYF. The DNA of the CDR3 is TGTGCCAGCAGTCTCGACAGGGTGAGCGCAGATACGCAGTATTTT.

The chain recombines TRBV3-1 with TRBJ2-5; 8 nucleotides align to TRBD2. Germline assignment: CDR1 LGHDT and CDR2 YNNKEL (reference sequence). J lost 1 base, V lost 6 bases, and 10 bases had no gene match. This CDR3 has 16 residues. The chain's CDR3 is CASRDIKAGAQETQYF. The DNA of the CDR3 is TGTGCCAGCAGAGACATTAAAGCGGGGGCCCAAGAGACCCAGTACTTC.

This clonotype was seen only a few times. This chain joins TRBV5-1 and TRBJ2-5, with 8 nucleotides matching TRBD2. CDR3 size: 15 residues. The V and J ends lost 0 bases and 4 bases, in that order; junction bases with no gene match: 5. Per germline, CDR1 SGHRS and CDR2 YFSETQ. The CDR3 region has the DNA TGCGCCAGCAGCTTGGGTAGCGGGGTAGGAGAGACCCAGTACTTC. Protein product: CASSLGSGVGETQYF.

CDR3 in amino acids: CASSLKTGTSHEQYF. In DNA form, the CDR3 reads TGTGCCAGCAGCTTGAAGACAGGGACTTCCCACGAGCAGTACTTC. This chain links TRBV7-2 with TRBJ2-7, with D maybe TRBD1 (7 bases). This CDR3 spans 15 amino acids. Germline assignment: CDR1 SGHTA and CDR2 FQGNSA. Trimming stripped 3 bases from V and 5 bases from J, with 17 bases between.

This chain uses TRBV7-8 with TRBJ2-5; 7 positions match TRBD1. Germline assignment: CDR1 SGHVS and CDR2 FQNEAQ. This CDR3 region has 15 residues. After removal of 6 bases from V and 4 bases from J, the junction contained 11 bases not matched to a gene. The CDR3 protein is CASRKTGQSGETQYF. The CDR3 coding sequence is TGTGCCAGCAGAAAAACGGGACAGTCTGGAGAGACCCAGTACTTC.

The chain uses TRBV18 and TRBJ2-6; 11 nucleotides line up with TRBD1. The germline V gene has CDR1 KGHSH and CDR2 LQKENI. The CDR3 length is 17 residues. Unmatched junction bases numbered 2, after V lost 3 bases and J lost 1 base. In nucleotides, the CDR3 is TGTGCCAGCTCACCCGGACAGGGGGCGTCTGGGGCCAACGTCCTGACTTTC. Amino acids: CASSPGQGASGANVLTF.

The rearrangement joins TRBV7-2 to TRBJ2-3; D is unclear. This CDR3 has 14 residues. Trimming removed 3 bases from V and 4 bases from J, with 11 bases in between. The V gene's germline CDR1 is SGHTA and CDR2 FQGNSA. The CDR3 DNA reads as TGTGCCAGCAGCTTGAACCTAGGAGCAGATACGCAGTATTTT. The encoded protein is CASSLNLGADTQYF.

This clonotype was found a few times. V usage is TRBV6-5 and J usage is TRBJ2-2; D is unclear. CDR3 length equals 14 residues. Germline V gene sequence: CDR1 MNHEY, CDR2 SVGAGI. V was trimmed by 2 bases and J by 3 bases, leaving 7 bases between them. CDR3 in DNA: TGTGCCAGCAGTTACAATCGGGACACCGGGGAGCTGTTTTTT. It is translated as CASSYNRDTGELFF.

A few counts support this clonotype. The chain has TRBV12-3 or TRBV12-4 and TRBJ1-4; no clear D gene. Trimming shortened V by 4 bases and J by 6 bases, and 15 bases separated the two germline ends. The CDR3 runs 15 residues. CDR3 DNA: TGTGCCAGCAGTTACACGAACGGCGCCGATGAAAAACTGTTTTTT. It is translated as CASSYTNGADEKLFF.

The rearrangement uses TRBV7-9 and TRBJ2-5; 9 positions match TRBD1. Germline CDR1 is SEHNR and CDR2 is FQNEAQ (reference sequence). With V trimmed by 6 bases and J by 5 bases, 7 bases remained unmatched. The CDR3 runs 14 residues. CDR3 sequence (DNA): TGTGCCAGCAGAAAACAGGGGGCATGGGAGACCCAGTACTTC. It codes for CASRKQGAWETQYF.

The genes are TRBV20-1 and TRBJ2-7; 9 bases fit TRBD1. There are 15 residues in the CDR3. CDR1 is DFQATT, CDR2 SNEGSKA, per germline (reference sequence). V lost 1 base to trimming and J lost 3 bases; unmatched junction nucleotides: 7. CDR3 bases: TGCAGTGCTAGAGGTGGACAGGGGTTTCGCTACGAGCAGTACTTC. Translated: CSARGGQGFRYEQYF.

This clonotype was seen a handful of times. The rearrangement links TRBV7-3 to TRBJ2-1; TRBD2 aligns across 14 bases. Germline assignment: CDR1 SGHTA and CDR2 FQGTGA. The V segment lost 5 bases and the J segment 7 bases; nucleotides outside the gene matches: 16. The CDR3 spans 19 residues. The CDR3 loop is CASSLTPPGLAGGPNEQFF. CDR3 nucleotides: TGTGCCAGCAGCCTGACCCCTCCTGGACTAGCGGGGGGTCCTAATGAGCAGTTCTTC.

DNA for the CDR3: TGTGCCAGCAGCTCCGCGGGAGGGCGATCCTACGAGCAGTACTTC. This translates into CASSSAGGRSYEQYF. V gene TRBV6-2 or TRBV6-3 combines with J gene TRBJ2-7; 9 bases line up with TRBD2. With 6 bases clipped from V and 1 base from J, the junction kept 7 bases outside the gene matches. The CDR3 has 15 amino acids. The germline CDR1 and CDR2 sequences are MNHEY and SVGEGT.